This is a list of T cell receptor beta chains from one sample in a study of Ad26.COV2.S vaccination and SARS-CoV-2 variants. Method: immunoSEQ multiplex PCR; TCRdb's copy keeps in-frame clones and lacks some. This sample yields approximately 500,000 clones, of which approximately 90% are seen a single time; about 13% belongs to the top ten. This material consisted of peripheral blood, taken in a trial of Ad26.COV2.S vaccine versus placebo. The receptors here all came from a person between 18 and 65 years old who received the Ad26.COV2.S COVID-19 vaccine or a placebo. Both conserved end residues are part of each CDR3. D genes are given only for firm matches. Only part of the rows carry a size: once, few, many, or a class if the clone is expanded.

TRBV9	.	.	TRBJ2-1	CASSVSDLSYNEQFF	TGTGCCAGCAGCGTCAGCGATCTCTCCTACAATGAGCAGTTCTTC
TRBV5-4	.	.	TRBJ2-1	CASSLDGGTVYNEQFF	TGTGCCAGCAGCTTGGATGGCGGGACAGTCTACAATGAGCAGTTCTTC
TRBV28	.	few	TRBJ2-3	CASTTMGAVTSQYF	TGTGCCAGCACCACGATGGGGGCGGTCACAAGTCAGTATTTT
TRBV7-2	.	.	TRBJ1-5	CASSSRGGNQPQHF	TGTGCCAGCAGCTCCCGGGGGGGCAATCAGCCCCAGCATTTT
TRBV19	.	.	TRBJ1-1	CASSTSGKNTEAFF	TGTGCCAGTAGTACGTCAGGGAAGAACACTGAAGCTTTCTTT
TRBV7-3	.	.	TRBJ2-1	CASSLSLARDNEQFF	TGTGCCAGCAGCTTAAGTCTAGCGAGGGACAATGAGCAGTTCTTC
TRBV19	TRBD2	.	TRBJ2-3	CASRTIAGGPGGTQYF	TGTGCCAGTAGAACTATAGCGGGAGGGCCGGGAGGTACGCAGTATTTT
TRBV27	.	few	TRBJ1-4	CASRLGRTNEKLFF	TGTGCCAGCAGGTTGGGGAGAACTAATGAAAAACTGTTTTTT
TRBV4-3	.	.	TRBJ2-2	CASSQVFFHTGELFF	TGCGCCAGCAGCCAAGTCTTCTTCCACACCGGGGAGCTGTTTTTT
TRBV30	TRBD2	.	TRBJ2-1	CAWKRLAGRNEQFF	TGTGCCTGGAAGAGACTAGCGGGAAGAAATGAGCAGTTCTTC
TRBV5-1	TRBD2	once	TRBJ2-3	CASSGTSGRGITTTDTQYF	TGCGCCAGCAGCGGGACTAGCGGGAGGGGGATAACGACCACAGATACGCAGTATTTT
TRBV5-6	TRBD1	.	TRBJ1-2	CASSLGDRSHYGYTF	TGTGCCAGCAGCTTGGGGGACAGGAGCCACTATGGCTACACCTTC
TRBV30	TRBD2	.	TRBJ2-3	CAWSLPGTSRTDTQYF	TGTGCCTGGAGCCTACCCGGGACTAGTCGCACAGATACGCAGTATTTT
TRBV14	.	.	TRBJ2-7	CASGGADSSYEQYF	TGTGCCAGCGGGGGGGCGGATTCCTCCTACGAGCAGTACTTC
TRBV19	.	.	TRBJ2-7	CASSNPAGPTSYEQYF	TGTGCCAGTAGTAACCCCGCAGGGCCGACCTCCTACGAGCAGTACTTC
TRBV6-5	TRBD1	.	TRBJ1-5	CASSPDRGAQPQHF	TGTGCCAGCAGCCCGGACAGGGGGGCCCAGCCCCAGCATTTT
TRBV19	.	.	TRBJ2-7	CARVSCAINEQYF	TGTGCCAGGGTCTCCTGCGCGATCAACGAGCAGTACTTC
TRBV28	.	few	TRBJ2-7	CASSRGSYEQYF	TGTGCCAGCTCTAGGGGTTCCTACGAGCAGTACTTC
TRBV2	TRBD1	.	TRBJ1-5	CATGRDRGFGQPQHF	TGTGCCACAGGCCGGGACAGGGGGTTCGGTCAGCCCCAGCATTTT
TRBV4-3	TRBD2	.	TRBJ2-1	CASSQVAALGGSEQFF	TGCGCCAGCAGCCAAGTTGCCGCTCTTGGCGGGAGTGAGCAGTTCTTC
TRBV6-6	.	.	TRBJ1-5	CATTGLGGNQPQHF	TGTGCCACCACGGGCCTTGGGGGCAATCAGCCCCAGCATTTT
TRBV30	.	.	TRBJ1-4	CAWSVPTRNEKLFF	TGTGCCTGGAGTGTACCAACAAGGAATGAAAAACTGTTTTTT
TRBV4-2	.	.	TRBJ1-2	CASSQVGDDYGYTF	TGTGCCAGCAGCCAAGTCGGGGATGACTATGGCTACACCTTC
TRBV4-3	TRBD1	.	TRBJ1-2	CASSQQPGQGAYGYTF	TGCGCCAGCAGCCAGCAACCCGGACAGGGGGCTTATGGCTACACCTTC
TRBV28	.	.	TRBJ1-1	CATSTPGTKMNTEAFF	TGTGCCACCAGTACCCCAGGGACTAAAATGAACACTGAAGCTTTCTTT
TRBV5-1	.	.	TRBJ2-1	CASSLVAGRAYNEQFF	TGCGCCAGCAGCTTGGTGGCGGGACGGGCCTACAATGAGCAGTTCTTC
TRBV6-5	TRBD1	.	TRBJ1-3	CAAGFGGGGNTIYF	TGTGCCGCGGGGTTCGGAGGGGGCGGAAACACCATATATTTT
TRBV9	.	.	TRBJ1-1	CASSVEGMTEAFF	TGTGCCAGCAGCGTCGAGGGAATGACTGAAGCTTTCTTT
TRBV6-5	.	.	TRBJ1-1	CASTEAGAQHTEAFF	TGTGCCAGCACCGAGGCAGGCGCTCAGCACACTGAAGCTTTCTTT
TRBV6-5	.	once	TRBJ1-5	CASSTVPNQPQHF	TGTGCCAGCAGTACAGTTCCCAATCAGCCCCAGCATTTT
TRBV28	TRBD1	once	TRBJ1-5	CASSLPTGGSNQPQHF	TGTGCCAGCAGTTTACCGACAGGGGGTTCCAATCAGCCCCAGCATTTT
TRBV21-1	.	once	TRBJ2-7	CASSQEVRHSYEQYF	TGTGCCAGCAGTCAAGAGGTGCGGCATTCCTACGAGCAGTACTTC
TRBV7-8	.	.	TRBJ2-3	CASSIDRTDTQYF	TGTGCCAGCAGCATTGACCGCACAGATACGCAGTATTTT
TRBV7-2	.	.	TRBJ2-1	CASSPLRIRNEQFF	TGTGCCAGCAGCCCACTTAGGATACGCAATGAGCAGTTCTTC
TRBV29-1	.	.	TRBJ2-7	CSVEGGSSEQYF	TGCAGCGTTGAAGGCGGATCTTCCGAGCAGTACTTC
TRBV23-1	TRBD2	.	TRBJ2-7	CARVGSGKYEQYF	TGCGCCAGGGTCGGTAGCGGGAAGTACGAGCAGTACTTC
TRBV11-1	.	.	TRBJ2-7	CASTGRLTYEQYF	TGTGCCAGCACCGGGCGACTCACCTACGAGCAGTACTTC
TRBV7-2	.	.	TRBJ2-2	CASSFTGFGELFF	TGTGCCAGCAGCTTCACAGGGTTCGGGGAGCTGTTTTTT
TRBV7-2	.	once	TRBJ1-6	CASSAGVGGYNSPLHF	TGTGCCAGCAGCGCGGGAGTTGGGGGCTATAATTCACCCCTCCACTTT
TRBV5-8	.	.	TRBJ1-1	CASSLVAEGWGAEAFF	TGTGCCAGCAGCTTGGTGGCGGAGGGATGGGGCGCTGAAGCTTTCTTT
TRBV18	.	.	TRBJ1-5	CASSEMGSNQPQHF	TGTGCCAGCTCAGAAATGGGTAGCAATCAGCCCCAGCATTTT
TRBV2	.	.	TRBJ2-7	CASRVQLGAGSYEQYF	TGTGCCAGCAGGGTACAGTTGGGGGCCGGATCCTACGAGCAGTACTTC
TRBV5-1	TRBD1	.	TRBJ1-2	CASSRATGGYGYTF	TGCGCCAGCAGCAGGGCGACAGGGGGCTATGGCTACACCTTC
TRBV28	.	.	TRBJ2-7	CASSLMGREGYF	TGTGCCAGCAGTTTAATGGGGCGCGAAGGTTACTTC
TRBV24-1	TRBD1	.	TRBJ1-1	CATAGQTNTEAFF	TGTGCCACCGCGGGACAGACGAACACTGAAGCTTTCTTT
TRBV27	TRBD1	.	TRBJ2-7	CASSESGTGRAYEQYF	TGTGCCAGCAGTGAGTCGGGGACAGGGAGGGCCTACGAGCAGTACTTC
TRBV28	TRBD1	once	TRBJ1-5	CASSLPHRGRQPQHF	TGTGCCAGCAGTTTACCCCACAGGGGAAGACAGCCCCAGCATTTT
TRBV23-1	TRBD1	.	TRBJ1-3	CASSQSGQVSGNTIYF	TGCGCCAGCAGTCAATCGGGACAGGTCTCTGGAAACACCATATATTTT
TRBV4-2	.	.	TRBJ1-1	CASSQGGAGNTEAFF	TGTGCCAGCAGCCAAGGGGGGGCAGGGAACACTGAAGCTTTCTTT
TRBV7-2	.	.	TRBJ1-5	CASSLVGAGSNQPQHF	TGTGCCAGCAGCTTAGTAGGGGCAGGGAGCAATCAGCCCCAGCATTTT
TRBV7-9	TRBD2	once	TRBJ2-1	CASSFASGRADEQFF	TGTGCCAGCAGCTTTGCTAGCGGGAGGGCCGATGAGCAGTTCTTC
TRBV19	.	.	TRBJ1-5	CASSFGAQSNQPQHF	TGTGCCAGTAGTTTTGGTGCACAGAGCAATCAGCCCCAGCATTTT
TRBV28	TRBD2	.	TRBJ2-7	CASSQGVPRTSGLRYEQYF	TGTGCCAGCAGCCAAGGGGTGCCTCGGACTAGCGGACTCCGGTACGAGCAGTACTTC